The sequence of this T cell receptor beta chain was determined in a study of T-cell reconstitution after alpha-beta-depleted transplantation in children. Preparation of the TCRbeta library involved a method that used unique molecular identifiers. Each CDR3 protein gets one entry after TCRdb re-called the PCR reads with MiXCR. The sample has 800,000 to 1,000,000 distinct CDR3 sequences, about 31% seen once; the top ten hold approximately 30%. CDR3 length: 16 amino acids. J gave up 3 bases and V 6 bases, and 15 bases lay outside the gene matches. Per the germline V gene, CDR1 is DFQATT and CDR2 is SNEGSKA (reference sequence).

This sample comprised PBMCs, mostly from graft donor cells, obtained 360 days after TCRalphabeta/CD19-depleted stem cell transplant. V is TRBV20-1 and J is TRBJ2-7; 9 bases align to TRBD2. This TCR was recovered from a boy younger than two who had a stem cell transplant for SCID, so the T cells may come from the graft donor. The CDR3 DNA reads as TGCAGTGCCGGAGGAGGAGAGAGACTAGCGGACTACGAGCAGTACTTC. Residues: CSAGGGERLADYEQYF.